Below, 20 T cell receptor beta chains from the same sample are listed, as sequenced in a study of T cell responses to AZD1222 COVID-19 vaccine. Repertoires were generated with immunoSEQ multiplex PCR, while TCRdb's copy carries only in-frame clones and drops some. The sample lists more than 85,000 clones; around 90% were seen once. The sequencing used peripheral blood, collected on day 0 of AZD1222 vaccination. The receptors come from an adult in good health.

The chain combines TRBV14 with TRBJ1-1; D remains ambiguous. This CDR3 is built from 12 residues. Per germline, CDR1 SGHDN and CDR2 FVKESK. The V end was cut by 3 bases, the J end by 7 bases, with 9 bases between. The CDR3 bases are TGTGCCAGCAGCCACCTAGCCGTTGAAGCTTTCTTT. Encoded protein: CASSHLAVEAFF.

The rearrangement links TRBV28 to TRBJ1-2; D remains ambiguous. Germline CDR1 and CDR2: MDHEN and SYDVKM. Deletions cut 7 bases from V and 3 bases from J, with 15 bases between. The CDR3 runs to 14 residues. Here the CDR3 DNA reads TGTGCCAGCATCCACCGGACTAGGTACTATGGCTACACCTTC. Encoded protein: CASIHRTRYYGYTF.

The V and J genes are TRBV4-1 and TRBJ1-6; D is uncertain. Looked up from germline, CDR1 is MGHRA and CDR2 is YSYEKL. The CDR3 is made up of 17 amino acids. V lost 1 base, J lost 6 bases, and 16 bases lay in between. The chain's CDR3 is CASSQGGGRTINSPLHF. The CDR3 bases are TGCGCCAGCAGCCAAGGGGGTGGGCGAACCATTAATTCACCCCTCCACTTT.

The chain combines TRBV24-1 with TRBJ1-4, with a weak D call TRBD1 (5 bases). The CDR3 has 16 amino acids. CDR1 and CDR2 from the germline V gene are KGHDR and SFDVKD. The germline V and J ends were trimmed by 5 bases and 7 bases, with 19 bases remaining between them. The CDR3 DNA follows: TGTGCCACCAGTGCGGGTGGGGAGGGGCGCGGTGAAAAACTGTTTTTT. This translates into CATSAGGEGRGEKLFF.

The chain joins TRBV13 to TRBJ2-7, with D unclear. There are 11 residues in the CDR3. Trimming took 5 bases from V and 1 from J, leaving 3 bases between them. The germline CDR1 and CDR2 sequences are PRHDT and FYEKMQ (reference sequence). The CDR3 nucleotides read TGTGCCAGCAGCATATCCTACGAGCAGTACTTC. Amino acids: CASSISYEQYF.

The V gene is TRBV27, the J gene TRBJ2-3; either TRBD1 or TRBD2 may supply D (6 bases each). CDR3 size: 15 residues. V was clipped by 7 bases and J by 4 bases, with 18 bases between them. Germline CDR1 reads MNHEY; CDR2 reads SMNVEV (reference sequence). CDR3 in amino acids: CASTVEGGRADTQYF. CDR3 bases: TGTGCCAGCACTGTCGAGGGGGGCCGTGCAGATACGCAGTATTTT.

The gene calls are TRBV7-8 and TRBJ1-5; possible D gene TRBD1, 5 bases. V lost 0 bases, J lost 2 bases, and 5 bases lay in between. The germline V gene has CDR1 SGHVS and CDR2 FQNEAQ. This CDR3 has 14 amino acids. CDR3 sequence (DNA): TGTGCCAGCAGCTTAGCAGGGGGCAATCAGCCCCAGCATTTT. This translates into CASSLAGGNQPQHF.

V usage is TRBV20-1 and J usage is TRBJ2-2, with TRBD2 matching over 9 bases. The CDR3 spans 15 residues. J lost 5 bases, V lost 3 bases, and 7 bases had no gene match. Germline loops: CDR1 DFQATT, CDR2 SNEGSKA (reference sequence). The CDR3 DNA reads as TGCAGTGCTAGTTCTGCGGGGGGGTTAACCGGGGAGCTGTTTTTT. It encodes CSASSAGGLTGELFF.

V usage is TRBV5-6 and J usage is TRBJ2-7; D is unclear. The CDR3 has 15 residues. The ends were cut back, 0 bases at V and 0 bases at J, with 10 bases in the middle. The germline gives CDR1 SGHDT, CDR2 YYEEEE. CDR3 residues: CASSLDRPFSYEQYF. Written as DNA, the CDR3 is TGTGCCAGCAGCTTGGACCGGCCTTTCTCCTACGAGCAGTACTTC.

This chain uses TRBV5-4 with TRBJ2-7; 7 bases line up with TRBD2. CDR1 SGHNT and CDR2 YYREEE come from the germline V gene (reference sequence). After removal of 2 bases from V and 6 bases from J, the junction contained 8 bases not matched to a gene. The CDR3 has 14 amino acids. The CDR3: CASSLGLDYSEQYF. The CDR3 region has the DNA TGTGCCAGCAGCTTAGGACTAGATTATAGCGAGCAGTACTTC.

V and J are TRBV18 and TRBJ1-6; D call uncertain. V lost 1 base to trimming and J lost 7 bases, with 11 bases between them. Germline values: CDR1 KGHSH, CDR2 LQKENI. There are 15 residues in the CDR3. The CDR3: CASSPLDGLNSPLHF. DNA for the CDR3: TGTGCCAGCTCACCACTGGACGGCCTGAATTCACCCCTCCACTTT.

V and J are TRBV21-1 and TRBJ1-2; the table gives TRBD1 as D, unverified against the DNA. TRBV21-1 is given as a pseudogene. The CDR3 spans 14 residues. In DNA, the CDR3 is TGTGCCAGCAGCAAGGGACAGGACGGACGGGGCTACACCTTC. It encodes CASSKGQDGRGYTF.

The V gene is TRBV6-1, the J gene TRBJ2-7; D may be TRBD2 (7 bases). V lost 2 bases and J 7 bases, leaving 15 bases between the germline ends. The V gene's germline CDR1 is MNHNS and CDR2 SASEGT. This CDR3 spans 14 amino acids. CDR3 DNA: TGTGCCAGCAGTGAAAAAGTGGGAGGGGGAGAGCAGTACTTC. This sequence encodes CASSEKVGGGEQYF.

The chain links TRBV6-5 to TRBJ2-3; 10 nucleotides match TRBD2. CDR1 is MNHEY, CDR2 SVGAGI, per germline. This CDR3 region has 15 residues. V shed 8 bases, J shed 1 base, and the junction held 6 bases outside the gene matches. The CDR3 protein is CASGRTSGRTDTQYF. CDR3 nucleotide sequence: TGTGCCAGCGGGCGGACTAGCGGTCGCACAGATACGCAGTATTTT.

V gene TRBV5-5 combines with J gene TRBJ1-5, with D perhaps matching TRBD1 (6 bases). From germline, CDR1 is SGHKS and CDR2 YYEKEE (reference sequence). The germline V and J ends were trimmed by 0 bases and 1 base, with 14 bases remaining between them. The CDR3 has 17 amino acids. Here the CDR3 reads CASSLEEGGSSNQPQHF. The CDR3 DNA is TGTGCCAGCAGCTTGGAGGAAGGGGGAAGCAGCAATCAGCCCCAGCATTTT.

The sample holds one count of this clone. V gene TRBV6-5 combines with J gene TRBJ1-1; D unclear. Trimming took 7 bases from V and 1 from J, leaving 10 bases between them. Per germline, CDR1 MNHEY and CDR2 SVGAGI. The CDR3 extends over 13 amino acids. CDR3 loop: CASTRVGNTEAFF. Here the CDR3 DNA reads TGTGCCAGCACCCGAGTGGGGAACACTGAAGCTTTCTTT.

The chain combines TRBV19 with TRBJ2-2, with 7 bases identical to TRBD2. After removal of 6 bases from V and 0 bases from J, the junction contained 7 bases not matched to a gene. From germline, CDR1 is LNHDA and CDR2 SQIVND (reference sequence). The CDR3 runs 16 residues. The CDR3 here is CASSPTGLSNTGELFF. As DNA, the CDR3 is TGTGCCAGTAGCCCAACGGGACTATCGAACACCGGGGAGCTGTTTTTT. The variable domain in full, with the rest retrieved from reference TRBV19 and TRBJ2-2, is DGGITQSPKYLFRKEGQNVTLSCEQNLNHDAMYWYRQDPGQGLRLIYYSQIVNDFQKGDIAEGYSVSREKKESFPLTVTSAQKNPTAFYLCASSPTGLSNTGELFFGEGSRLTVL.

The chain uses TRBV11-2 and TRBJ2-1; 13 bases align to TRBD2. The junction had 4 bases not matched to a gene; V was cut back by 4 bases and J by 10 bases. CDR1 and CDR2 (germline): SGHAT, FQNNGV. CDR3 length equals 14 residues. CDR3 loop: CASSSLAGGREQFF. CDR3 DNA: TGTGCCAGCAGCTCACTAGCGGGGGGGCGGGAGCAGTTCTTC.

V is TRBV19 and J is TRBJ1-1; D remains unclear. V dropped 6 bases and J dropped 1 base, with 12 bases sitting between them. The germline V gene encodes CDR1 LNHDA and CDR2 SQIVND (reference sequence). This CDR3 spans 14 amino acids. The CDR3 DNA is TGTGCCAGTAGCCCCGGGATGAGGAACACTGAAGCTTTCTTT. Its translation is CASSPGMRNTEAFF.

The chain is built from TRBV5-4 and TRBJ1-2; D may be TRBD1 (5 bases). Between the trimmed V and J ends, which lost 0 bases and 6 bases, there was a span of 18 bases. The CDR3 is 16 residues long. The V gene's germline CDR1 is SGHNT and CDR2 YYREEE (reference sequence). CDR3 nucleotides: TGTGCCAGCAGCTTGGAGGGACGGGGATGGGGGGATGGCTACACCTTC. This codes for CASSLEGRGWGDGYTF.